This TCR beta chain was sequenced during a study of T cell changes during pregnancy in multiple sclerosis. Assay used: immunoSEQ multiplex PCR; TCRdb lists only in-frame clones, some missing. The sample lists 95,000 to 100,000 clones, about 90% occurring once. The specimen was peripheral blood, collected after pregnancy. The TCR originated in a female donor in good health, enrolled as a control in a pregnancy study.

The CDR3 is CASIGAAGGQETQYF. The CDR3 DNA sequence: TGTGCCAGCATCGGTGCGGCGGGGGGGCAAGAGACCCAGTACTTC. V is TRBV6-1 and J is TRBJ2-5, with 9 positions matching TRBD2. CDR3 length: 15 residues. Germline lookup yields CDR1 MNHNS and CDR2 SASEGT. V lost 7 bases, J lost 2 bases, and 8 bases stayed unmatched.